The rows below give T cell receptor beta chains drawn from one sample of a study of blood T cells in healthy people across ages. Each CDR3 protein is one row after TCRdb ran MiXCR on the 5' RACE reads. The sample lists under 2,000,000 distinct CDR3 sequences, about 50% occurring once. Sequenced input: blood. The receptors shown here come from a woman aged 40 to 50 in good health. The CDR3 runs from the conserved cysteine through the conserved F or W. D genes are given only for firm matches. Only some rows state a clone size, as once, few, many or a class for expanded clones.

v_gene: TRBV9; j_gene: TRBJ2-3; abundance: few; d_gene: .; CDR3aa: CASSLAGSSPPTDTQYF; CDR3nt: TGTGCCAGCAGCCTAGCAGGGTCATCCCCCCCCACAGATACGCAGTATTTT
v_gene: TRBV5-1; j_gene: TRBJ2-5; abundance: .; d_gene: .; CDR3aa: CASSLTRGDIEQYF; CDR3nt: TGCGCCAGCAGCTTGACCCGAGGGGACATTGAGCAGTACTTC
v_gene: TRBV5-1; j_gene: TRBJ2-7; abundance: .; d_gene: .; CDR3aa: CASSLARANEQYF; CDR3nt: TGCGCCAGCAGCTTGGCCAGGGCCAATGAGCAGTACTTC
v_gene: TRBV20-1; j_gene: TRBJ2-7; abundance: .; d_gene: TRBD2; CDR3aa: CSAHGLAGAYEQYF; CDR3nt: TGCAGTGCCCACGGACTAGCGGGGGCCTACGAGCAGTACTTC
v_gene: TRBV4-2; j_gene: TRBJ2-3; abundance: few; d_gene: TRBD2; CDR3aa: CASSQDQLAGATDTQYF; CDR3nt: TGTGCCAGCAGCCAAGATCAGCTAGCGGGGGCCACAGATACGCAGTATTTT
v_gene: TRBV20-1; j_gene: TRBJ2-4; abundance: few; d_gene: TRBD1; CDR3aa: CSGAPGQTNIQYF; CDR3nt: TGCAGTGGGGCTCCGGGACAGACAAACATTCAGTACTTC
v_gene: TRBV4-2; j_gene: TRBJ1-2; abundance: .; d_gene: .; CDR3aa: CASSQEGVTAYGYTF; CDR3nt: TGTGCCAGCAGCCAAGAAGGCGTGACAGCCTATGGCTACACCTTC
v_gene: TRBV4-1; j_gene: TRBJ2-1; abundance: once; d_gene: TRBD1; CDR3aa: CASNPGGRSEQFF; CDR3nt: TGCGCCAGCAACCCAGGGGGCCGAAGCGAGCAGTTCTTC
v_gene: TRBV29-1; j_gene: TRBJ1-5; abundance: few; d_gene: .; CDR3aa: CSVRDTNQPQHF; CDR3nt: TGCAGCGTTCGGGACACGAATCAGCCCCAGCATTTT
v_gene: TRBV29-1; j_gene: TRBJ1-2; abundance: .; d_gene: .; CDR3aa: CRVGGRGYGYTF; CDR3nt: TGCAGGGTCGGAGGCAGGGGTTATGGCTACACCTTC
v_gene: TRBV6-5; j_gene: TRBJ1-2; abundance: .; d_gene: .; CDR3aa: CASSSPKGRPPRYGYTF; CDR3nt: TGTGCCAGCAGTTCCCCGAAAGGACGGCCCCCTAGGTATGGCTACACCTTC
v_gene: TRBV12-3/TRBV12-4; j_gene: TRBJ2-1; abundance: .; d_gene: .; CDR3aa: CASSLGQVVNEQFF; CDR3nt: TGTGCCAGCAGTTTAGGGCAGGTTGTCAATGAGCAGTTCTTC
v_gene: TRBV4-1; j_gene: TRBJ2-5; abundance: .; d_gene: TRBD2; CDR3aa: CASGQDGLSGGEETQYF; CDR3nt: TGCGCCAGCGGCCAAGACGGACTAAGCGGGGGGGAAGAGACCCAGTACTTC
v_gene: TRBV13; j_gene: TRBJ2-5; abundance: few; d_gene: TRBD2; CDR3aa: CASSFPTTSGVQETQYF; CDR3nt: TGTGCCAGCAGCTTCCCTACGACTAGCGGGGTACAAGAGACCCAGTACTTC
v_gene: TRBV24-1; j_gene: TRBJ2-1; abundance: .; d_gene: TRBD2; CDR3aa: CATSDRGGTSSSSYNEQFF; CDR3nt: TGTGCCACCAGTGATCGGGGGGGGACTAGCTCGAGCTCCTACAATGAGCAGTTCTTC
v_gene: TRBV10-3; j_gene: TRBJ2-1; abundance: .; d_gene: TRBD2; CDR3aa: CAIMARGGEVNEQFF; CDR3nt: TGTGCCATCATGGCCCGCGGGGGGGAAGTCAATGAGCAGTTCTTC
v_gene: TRBV4-1; j_gene: TRBJ2-1; abundance: .; d_gene: TRBD1; CDR3aa: CASSQVRGQSYNEQFF; CDR3nt: TGCGCCAGCAGCCAAGTCAGGGGGCAATCCTACAATGAGCAGTTCTTC
v_gene: TRBV6-6; j_gene: TRBJ2-7; abundance: .; d_gene: TRBD2; CDR3aa: CASSRTGRIGDEQYF; CDR3nt: TGTGCCAGCAGTCGAACCGGGAGGATTGGGGACGAGCAGTACTTC
v_gene: TRBV7-2; j_gene: TRBJ1-5; abundance: .; d_gene: TRBD1; CDR3aa: CASSLAGTGIDQPQHF; CDR3nt: TGTGCCAGCAGCTTAGCCGGGACAGGGATTGATCAGCCCCAGCATTTT
v_gene: TRBV20-1; j_gene: TRBJ1-2; abundance: .; d_gene: .; CDR3aa: CSARVSPGEYTF; CDR3nt: TGCAGTGCTAGAGTTTCTCCAGGGGAATACACCTTC